This record covers a single T cell receptor beta chain. This sample is drawn from a study of blood T cell repertoires in COVID-19. Germline V gives CDR1 MNHEY, CDR2 SVGEGT. This CDR3 spans 15 amino acids. The V segment lost 2 bases and the J segment 6 bases; nucleotides outside the gene matches: 5. Method: immunoSEQ multiplex PCR; TCRdb's copy keeps in-frame clones and lacks some. The table shows 250,000 or so clones, with approximately 82% occurring only once. This TCR derives from a woman aged 80 or older with acute or convalescent COVID-19. The sample was peripheral blood. The chain recombines TRBV6-2 or TRBV6-3 with TRBJ2-3, with 10 nucleotides matching TRBD2. CDR3 nucleotide sequence: TGTGCCAGCAGTTACGTTTTAGCGGGGGGCGATACGCAGTATTTT. Translation gives CASSYVLAGGDTQYF.